The 23 T cell receptor beta chains presented below share a single source sample, sequenced in a study of T cell repertoires in cytomegalovirus infection. One entry per CDR3 protein, called by TCRdb with MiXCR from the reads. The table records over 250,000 distinct CDR3 sequences, 20% to 25% of them present only once. These TCRs' antigens remain unknown. The starting material was cultured PBMCs, obtained from culture after CMV antigen stimulation. All receptors come from a human donor in good health (CMV status not recorded). Some clones in this sample may be carry-over from other donors' samples.

The genes are TRBV30 and TRBJ1-1; D remains unclear. Between the trimmed V and J ends, which lost 0 bases and 2 bases, there was a span of 1 base. The CDR3 is 11 amino acids. Germline V gives CDR1 GTSNPN, CDR2 SVGIG (reference sequence). This CDR3 reads CAWSVNTEAFF. The DNA for the CDR3 is TGTGCCTGGAGTGTAAACACTGAAGCTTTCTTT.

This clonotype was counted ten times or more. V and J are TRBV7-2 and TRBJ2-3; TRBD1 aligns across 10 bases. The germline V gene encodes CDR1 SGHTA and CDR2 FQGNSA. The J segment lost 1 base and the V segment lost 0 bases, leaving 7 bases of the junction unmatched. The CDR3 contains 18 residues. The CDR3 here is CASSLATTGTGGTDTQYF. The CDR3 DNA is TGTGCCAGCAGCTTAGCCACCACCGGGACAGGGGGCACAGATACGCAGTATTTT.

The rearrangement links TRBV7-6 to TRBJ2-1, with 10 positions matching TRBD2. The germline V gene encodes CDR1 SGHVS and CDR2 FNYEAQ. This CDR3 is built from 19 residues. V shed 1 base and J 9 bases; nucleotides not matched to a gene: 18. CDR3 in amino acids: CASSLEPAGGLGSGGEQFF. The CDR3 DNA reads as TGTGCCAGCAGCTTAGAGCCAGCGGGGGGGCTCGGCTCCGGTGGTGAGCAGTTCTTC. The whole variable domain, filled in from reference TRBV7-6 and TRBJ2-1, reads GAGVSQSPRYKVTKRGQDVALRCDPISGHVSLYWYRQALGQGPEFLTYFNYEAQQDKSGLPNDRFSAERPEGSISTLTIQRTEQRDSAMYRCASSLEPAGGLGSGGEQFFGPGTRLTVL.

This clonotype has just a few counts. This chain links TRBV4-1 with TRBJ1-2; D not resolved. The CDR3 is made up of 15 amino acids. Between the trimmed V and J ends, which lost 0 bases and 3 bases, there was a span of 11 bases. Looked up from germline, CDR1 is MGHRA and CDR2 is YSYEKL. CDR3 DNA sequence: TGCGCCAGCAGCCAAGACCGGGGTGTGGACTATGGCTACACCTTC. Translating gives CASSQDRGVDYGYTF.

The table lists this clonotype with a few counts. The rearrangement joins TRBV2 to TRBJ2-1; a weak D match, TRBD1 (6 bases). This CDR3 is built from 13 residues. V lost 4 bases to trimming and J lost 2 bases, with 6 bases between them. Germline V CDR1 and CDR2: SNHLY, FYNNEI. The CDR3 is CASSGDTYNEQFF. The CDR3 region has the DNA TGTGCCAGCAGTGGGGACACCTACAATGAGCAGTTCTTC.

This chain connects TRBV3-1 to TRBJ2-2; D call uncertain. V lost 1 base and J 1 base, leaving 1 base between the germline ends. Germline-derived CDR1 and CDR2 are LGHDT and YNNKEL (reference sequence). The length of the CDR3 is 13 residues. DNA of the CDR3: TGTGCCAGCAGCCAAGTGAACACCGGGGAGCTGTTTTTT. This sequence encodes CASSQVNTGELFF. The complete variable domain, with remaining parts taken from reference TRBV3-1 and TRBJ2-2, reads DTAVSQTPKYLVTQMGNDKSIKCEQNLGHDTMYWYKQDSKKFLKIMFSYNNKELIINETVPNRFSPKSPDKAHLNLHINSLELGDSAVYFCASSQVNTGELFFGEGSRLTVL.

CDR3 sequence reads: CASSQAGQPISGNTIYF. In nucleotides, the CDR3 is TGTGCCAGCAGCCAAGCAGGACAGCCGATCTCTGGAAACACCATATATTTT. This chain uses TRBV4-2 with TRBJ1-3; D may be TRBD1 (6 bases). The CDR3 spans 17 residues. V was cut by 1 base and J by 0 bases, with 13 bases left in between. The germline CDR1 and CDR2 sequences are LGHNA and YNFKEQ.

The chain couples TRBV19 to TRBJ2-3; D gene ambiguous. Germline V gene data show CDR1 as LNHDA and CDR2 as SQIVND (reference sequence). The CDR3 extends over 15 amino acids. Trimming removed 6 bases from V and 1 base from J, with 14 bases in between. The CDR3 DNA reads as TGTGCCAGTAGCCCCCGTAGGGCGGGCACAGATACGCAGTATTTT. Its protein product is CASSPRRAGTDTQYF.

This clonotype appeared a few times. The V and J genes are TRBV7-2 and TRBJ2-3; TRBD2 agrees at 15 bases. CDR3 size: 17 residues. Germline CDR1 reads SGHTA; CDR2 reads FQGNSA. The J segment lost 3 bases and the V segment lost 1 base, leaving 2 bases of the junction unmatched. The CDR3 sequence: CASSLEGLAGGTDTQYF. The CDR3 nucleotides read TGTGCCAGCAGCTTAGAGGGACTAGCGGGAGGAACAGATACGCAGTATTTT.

The table lists this clonotype with many counts. The CDR3, as DNA: TGTGCCAGCAGCTTAGCGATCAGTGGGAGAGGCGCAGATACGCAGTATTTT. Translating it yields CASSLAISGRGADTQYF. This sequence joins TRBV7-2 and TRBJ2-3; D is perhaps TRBD2 (5 bases). The V end lost 0 bases, the J end lost 4 bases, and 17 bases lay between the germline ends. CDR1 and CDR2 from the germline V gene are SGHTA and FQGNSA. The CDR3 is 17 amino acids.

The rearrangement joins TRBV20-1 to TRBJ1-1; no reliable D call. This CDR3 region has 13 residues. Germline assignment: CDR1 DFQATT and CDR2 SNEGSKA (reference sequence). With 4 bases removed from V and 2 bases from J, the gap between germline ends came to 11 bases. CDR3 nucleotide sequence: TGCAGTGCTACGACTCAGGTTAACACTGAAGCTTTCTTT. Translation: CSATTQVNTEAFF.

The chain carries TRBV6-6 and TRBJ1-1, with D uncertain. V lost 2 bases and J lost 1, with 8 bases in between. Germline V gene data show CDR1 as MNHNY and CDR2 as SVGAGI (reference sequence). The CDR3 has 14 residues. In DNA form, the CDR3 reads TGTGCCAGCAGTTACACTCCGGAGAACACTGAAGCTTTCTTT. The encoded protein is CASSYTPENTEAFF.

This clonotype turned up a few times. The genes are TRBV7-2 and TRBJ2-5, with a weak D call TRBD1 (5 bases). The CDR3 consists of 13 residues. The V end lost 5 bases, the J end lost 5 bases, and 12 bases lay between the germline ends. In germline, CDR1 is SGHTA, CDR2 FQGNSA. In DNA, the CDR3 is TGTGCCAGCAGCGCCCCCCCAGGGGAGACCCAGTACTTC. This codes for CASSAPPGETQYF.

There are a few counts of this clonotype. This rearrangement joins TRBV12-3 or TRBV12-4 to TRBJ1-2, with TRBD1 matching 9 bases. The CDR3 is 15 amino acids. With 7 bases clipped from V and 2 bases from J, the junction kept 8 bases outside the gene matches. Here the CDR3 DNA reads TGTGCCAGCACATCGGACAGGGGCAAGAACTATGGCTACACCTTC. Its translation: CASTSDRGKNYGYTF.

The chain uses TRBV12-3 or TRBV12-4 and TRBJ1-2; D might be TRBD1 (5 bases). The CDR3 sequence is 15 residues long. Trimming pared 5 bases from V and 7 bases from J, leaving 20 bases between. The CDR3 here is CASSPRTLSGSGYTF. The CDR3 nucleotides are TGTGCCAGCAGTCCGCGGACACTATCGGGAAGTGGCTACACCTTC.

V usage is TRBV7-9 and J usage is TRBJ2-7; 10 nucleotides align to TRBD1. CDR3 length equals 15 residues. Germline CDR1 and CDR2: SEHNR and FQNEAQ (reference sequence). Losses at the gene ends were 8 bases for V and 7 bases for J; bases not matched to a gene: 14. The CDR3 protein is CASAPDRDRGREQYV. The CDR3 nucleotides are TGTGCCAGCGCCCCGGACCGGGACAGGGGTCGAGAGCAGTACGTC.

This clonotype occurred a few times. CDR3 amino acids: CATTGDPHSEAFF. The CDR3 nucleotides read TGTGCCACCACAGGGGACCCCCACAGTGAAGCTTTCTTT. J is TRBJ1-1 and V is TRBV19; 7 nucleotides agree with TRBD1. Per germline, CDR1 LNHDA and CDR2 SQIVND (reference sequence). CDR3 length equals 13 residues. J was trimmed by 7 bases and V by 10 bases; bases with no gene match: 12.

The rearrangement joins TRBV6-2 or TRBV6-3 to TRBJ2-7; 11 bases map to TRBD1. The germline gives CDR1 MNHEY, CDR2 SVGEGT. The CDR3 is 14 residues long. V trimming: 4 bases; J trimming: 3 bases; junction bases outside the gene matches: 2. The CDR3 sequence: CASSWDRGNYEQYV. The CDR3, as DNA: TGTGCCAGCAGTTGGGACAGGGGGAACTACGAGCAGTACGTC.

The V call is TRBV27, the J call TRBJ2-7, with D maybe TRBD2 (6 bases). The CDR3 spans 14 residues. Trimming removed 4 bases from V and 6 bases from J, with 16 bases in between. Germline V gives CDR1 MNHEY, CDR2 SMNVEV (reference sequence). The CDR3 reads CASSSRDSLPEQYF. For the CDR3, the DNA is TGTGCCAGCAGTTCCCGGGACTCCCTCCCCGAGCAGTACTTC.

CDR3 region: CASKPGTSGRTSTDTQYF. DNA of the CDR3: TGTGCCAGCAAACCCGGGACTAGCGGGAGGACTAGCACAGATACGCAGTATTTT. The chain combines TRBV7-6 with TRBJ2-3, with 15 bases fitting TRBD2. Unmatched junction bases numbered 8, after V lost 7 bases and J lost 0 bases. Germline V gives CDR1 SGHVS, CDR2 FNYEAQ. The CDR3 contains 18 residues.

The genes are TRBV18 and TRBJ2-2; weak D call: TRBD2 (5 bases). The CDR3 is 15 residues long. Per the germline V gene, CDR1 is KGHSH and CDR2 is LQKENI. Trimming removed 10 bases from V and 3 bases from J, with 18 bases in between. The CDR3 DNA sequence: TGTGCCACCTCCCCGAGGGTTTCGGACACCGGGGAGCTGTTTTTT. Its translation: CATSPRVSDTGELFF.

The J gene is TRBJ2-1, the V gene TRBV24-1; TRBD2 matches at 11 bases. V lost 3 bases, J lost 4 bases, and 7 bases stayed unmatched. The CDR3 length is 17 residues. CDR1 and CDR2 from the germline V gene are KGHDR and SFDVKD. CDR3 sequence: CATSDKLAGAEYNEQFF. CDR3 nucleotides: TGTGCCACCAGTGATAAACTAGCGGGAGCAGAGTACAATGAGCAGTTCTTC.

The genes are TRBV2 and TRBJ1-4, with 7 nucleotides matching TRBD1. Germline V gene lookup returns CDR1 SNHLY and CDR2 FYNNEI. Trimming took 8 bases from V and 8 from J; bases not matched to a gene: 8. CDR3 length: 13 amino acids. For the CDR3, the DNA is TGTGCCAGCCCCGGGACAGCCAGGGAAAAACTGTTTTTT. Residues: CASPGTAREKLFF.